Sequencing of this T cell receptor (beta chain) was carried out in a study of technical replicates of blood from a few donors. The repertoire was sequenced with immunoSEQ multiplex PCR; TCRdb's copy has only in-frame clones and lacks some. The data contain 84,000 or so clones, around 94% of them seen just once; the ten biggest clones take up roughly 0.23%. The CDR3 has 15 residues. The junction had 8 bases not matched to a gene; V was cut back by 1 base and J by 15 bases. Germline V gene sequence: CDR1 SEHNR, CDR2 FQNEAQ (reference sequence). The chain employs TRBV7-9 and TRBJ2-1; 14 bases are a match to TRBD2. The specimen was T cells isolated from PBMCs. The receptor was derived from a human donor in good health. CDR3 nucleotides: TGTGCCAGCAGCTTAGGGCCGCGGACTAGCGGGAGGATGTTCTTC. As protein: CASSLGPRTSGRMFF. The full variable domain, with the rest looked up from reference TRBV7-9 and TRBJ2-1, is DTGVSQNPRHKITKRGQNVTFRCDPISEHNRLYWYRQTLGQGPEFLTYFQNEAQLEKSRLLSDRFSAERPKGSFSTLEIQRTEQGDSAMYLCASSLGPRTSGRMFFGPGTRLTVL.